This T cell receptor beta chain was recorded in a study of follicular helper T cells after annual influenza vaccination. As for the study in general: For some subjects, blood spans the 2013-2014, 2014-2015 and 2015-2016 annual vaccinations.

Profiling relied on immunoSEQ multiplex PCR, and the TCRdb table lists in-frame clones only, not all of them. Among about 10,000 clones, less than 80% were seen once, and the ten largest hold about 0.87%. Adults received seasonal inactivated influenza vaccine, with sorted blood CD4 subsets sequenced before and after. Here the sequenced sample was CXCR5- memory CD4+ T cells sorted from blood, taken 6 weeks after influenza vaccination. The receptor's source is an adult who received the influenza vaccine.

In DNA, the CDR3 is TGTGCCAGCAGTGCAGGGAACACTGAAGCTTTCTTT. Translation gives CASSAGNTEAFF. This chain links TRBV27 with TRBJ1-1; the D is unclear. The CDR3 loop spans 12 amino acids. Germline CDR1 and CDR2: MNHEY and SMNVEV (reference sequence). The germline V and J ends were trimmed by 5 bases and 1 base, with 5 bases remaining between them.